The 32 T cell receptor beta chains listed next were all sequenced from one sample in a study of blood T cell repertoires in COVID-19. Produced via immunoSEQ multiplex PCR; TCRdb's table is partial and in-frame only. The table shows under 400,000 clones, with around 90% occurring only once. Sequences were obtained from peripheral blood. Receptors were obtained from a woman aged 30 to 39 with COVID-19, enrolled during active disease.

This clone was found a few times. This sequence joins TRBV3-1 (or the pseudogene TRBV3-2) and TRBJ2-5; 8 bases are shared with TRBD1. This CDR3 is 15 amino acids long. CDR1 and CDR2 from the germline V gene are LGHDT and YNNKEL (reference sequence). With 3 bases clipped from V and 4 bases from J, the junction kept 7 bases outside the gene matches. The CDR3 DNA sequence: TGTGCCAGCAGCCAGGCCAGGGGGCGCGGAGAGACCCAGTACTTC. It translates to CASSQARGRGETQYF.

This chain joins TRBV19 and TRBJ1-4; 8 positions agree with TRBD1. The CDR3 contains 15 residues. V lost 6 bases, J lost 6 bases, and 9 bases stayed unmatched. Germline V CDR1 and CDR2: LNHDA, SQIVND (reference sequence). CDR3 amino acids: CASSSGGAIDEKLFF. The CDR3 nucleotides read TGTGCCAGTAGCTCAGGGGGCGCGATAGATGAAAAACTGTTTTTT.

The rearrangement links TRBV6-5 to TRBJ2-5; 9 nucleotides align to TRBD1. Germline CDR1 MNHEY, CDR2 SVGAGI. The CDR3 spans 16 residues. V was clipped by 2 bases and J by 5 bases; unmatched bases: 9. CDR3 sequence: CASSYTWTGAGETQYF. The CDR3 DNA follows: TGTGCCAGCAGTTACACCTGGACAGGGGCAGGGGAGACCCAGTACTTC.

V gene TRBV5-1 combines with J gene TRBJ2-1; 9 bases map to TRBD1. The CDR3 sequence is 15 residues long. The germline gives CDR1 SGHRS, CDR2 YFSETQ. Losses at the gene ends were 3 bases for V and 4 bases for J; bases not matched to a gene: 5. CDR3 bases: TGCGCCAGCAGCTCGGACAGGGGTATATACAATGAGCAGTTCTTC. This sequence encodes CASSSDRGIYNEQFF. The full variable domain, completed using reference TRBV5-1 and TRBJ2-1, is KAGVTQTPRYLIKTRGQQVTLSCSPISGHRSVSWYQQTPGQGLQFLFEYFSETQRNKGNFPGRFSGRQFSNSRSEMNVSTLELGDSALYLCASSSDRGIYNEQFFGPGTRLTVL.

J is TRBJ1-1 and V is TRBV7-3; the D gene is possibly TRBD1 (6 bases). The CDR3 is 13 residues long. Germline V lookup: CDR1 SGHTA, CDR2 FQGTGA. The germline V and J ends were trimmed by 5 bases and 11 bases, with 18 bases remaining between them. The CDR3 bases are TGTGCCAGCAGCCCCACCAACAGGGTAAGGGCTTTCTTT. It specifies CASSPTNRVRAFF.

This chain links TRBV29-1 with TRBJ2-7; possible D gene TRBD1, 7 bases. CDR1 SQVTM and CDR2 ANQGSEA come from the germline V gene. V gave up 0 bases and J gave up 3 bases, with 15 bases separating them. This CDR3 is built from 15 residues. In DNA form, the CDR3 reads TGCAGCGTTGAAGAGGAGGGGGCTCCGATCTACGAGCAGTACTTC. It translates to CSVEEEGAPIYEQYF.

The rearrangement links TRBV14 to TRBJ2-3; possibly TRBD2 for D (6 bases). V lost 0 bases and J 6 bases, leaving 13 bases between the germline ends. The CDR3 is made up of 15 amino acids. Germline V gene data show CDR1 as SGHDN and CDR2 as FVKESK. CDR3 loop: CASSQEIADTDTQYF. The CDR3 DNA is TGTGCCAGCAGCCAAGAAATAGCGGATACGGATACGCAGTATTTT.

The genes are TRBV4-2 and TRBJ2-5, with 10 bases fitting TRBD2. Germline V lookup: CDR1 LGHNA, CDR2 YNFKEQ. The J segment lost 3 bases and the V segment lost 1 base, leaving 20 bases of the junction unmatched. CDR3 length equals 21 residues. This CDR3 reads CASSQVVSSGSTDPRKETQYF. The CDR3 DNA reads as TGTGCCAGCAGCCAAGTTGTTTCTAGCGGGAGTACCGACCCCAGAAAAGAGACCCAGTACTTC.

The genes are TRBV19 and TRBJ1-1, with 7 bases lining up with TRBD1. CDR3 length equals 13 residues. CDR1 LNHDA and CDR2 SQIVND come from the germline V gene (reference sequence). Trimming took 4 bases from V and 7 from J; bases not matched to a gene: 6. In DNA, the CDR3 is TGTGCCAGTAGTAACGGACAGGCGTTTGAAGCTTTCTTT. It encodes CASSNGQAFEAFF.

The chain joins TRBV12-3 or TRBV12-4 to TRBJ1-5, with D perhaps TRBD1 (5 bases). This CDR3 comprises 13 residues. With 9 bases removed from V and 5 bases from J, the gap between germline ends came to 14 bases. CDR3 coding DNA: TGTGCCAGTAACCAGGGTAAAGATCAGCCCCAGCATTTT. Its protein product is CASNQGKDQPQHF.

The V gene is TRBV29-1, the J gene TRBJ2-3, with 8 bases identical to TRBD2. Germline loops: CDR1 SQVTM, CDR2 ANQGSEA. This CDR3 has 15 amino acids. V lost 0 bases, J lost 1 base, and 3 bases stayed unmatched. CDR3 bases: TGCAGCGTTGAAGAACTAGCGGCGGGCACAGATACGCAGTATTTT. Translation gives CSVEELAAGTDTQYF.

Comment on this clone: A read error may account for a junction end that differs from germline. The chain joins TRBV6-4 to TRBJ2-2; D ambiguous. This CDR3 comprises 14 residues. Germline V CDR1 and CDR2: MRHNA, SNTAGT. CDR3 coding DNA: TGTGCCGGCAGCTCGAGCGCGAACACCGGGGAGCTGTTTTTT. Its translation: CAGSSSANTGELFF.

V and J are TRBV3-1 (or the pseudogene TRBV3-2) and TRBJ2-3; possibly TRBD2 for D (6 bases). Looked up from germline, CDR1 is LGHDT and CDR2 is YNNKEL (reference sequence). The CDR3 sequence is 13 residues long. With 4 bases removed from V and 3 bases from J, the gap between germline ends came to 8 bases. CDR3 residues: CASSLGSTDTQYF. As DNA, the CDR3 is TGTGCCAGCAGCCTCGGGAGTACAGATACGCAGTATTTT.

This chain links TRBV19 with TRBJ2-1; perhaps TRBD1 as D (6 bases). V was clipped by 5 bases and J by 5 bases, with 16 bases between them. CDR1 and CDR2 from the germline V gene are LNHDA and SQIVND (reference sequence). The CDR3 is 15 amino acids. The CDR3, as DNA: TGTGCCAGTAGTGTCACCGGGACACCCCACAATGAGCAGTTCTTC. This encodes CASSVTGTPHNEQFF.

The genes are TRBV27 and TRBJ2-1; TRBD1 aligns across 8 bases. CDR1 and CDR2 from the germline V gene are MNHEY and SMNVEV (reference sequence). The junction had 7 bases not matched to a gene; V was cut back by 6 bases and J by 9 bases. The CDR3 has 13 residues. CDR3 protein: CASRLTGGSEQFF. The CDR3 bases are TGTGCCAGCAGACTAACAGGGGGAAGTGAGCAGTTCTTC.

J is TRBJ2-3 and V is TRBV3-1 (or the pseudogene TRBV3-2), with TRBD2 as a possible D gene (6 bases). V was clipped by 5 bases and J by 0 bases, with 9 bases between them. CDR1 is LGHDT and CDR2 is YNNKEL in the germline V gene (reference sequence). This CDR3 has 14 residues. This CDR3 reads CASSLSGSTDTQYF. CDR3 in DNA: TGTGCCAGCAGCTTAAGCGGGAGCACAGATACGCAGTATTTT.

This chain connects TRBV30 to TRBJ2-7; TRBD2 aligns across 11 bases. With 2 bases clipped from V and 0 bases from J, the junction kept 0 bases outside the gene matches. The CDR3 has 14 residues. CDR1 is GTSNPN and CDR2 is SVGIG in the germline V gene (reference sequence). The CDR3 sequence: CAWSTSGGSYEQYF. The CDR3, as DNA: TGTGCCTGGAGTACTAGCGGGGGCTCCTACGAGCAGTACTTC.

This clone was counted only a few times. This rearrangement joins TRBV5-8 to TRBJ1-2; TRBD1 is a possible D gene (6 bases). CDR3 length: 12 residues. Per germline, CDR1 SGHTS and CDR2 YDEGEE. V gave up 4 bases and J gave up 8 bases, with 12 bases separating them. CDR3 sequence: CASSQSGEGYTF. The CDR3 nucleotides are TGTGCCAGCAGCCAATCAGGGGAAGGCTACACCTTC. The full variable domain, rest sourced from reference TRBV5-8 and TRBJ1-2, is EAGVTQSPTHLIKTRGQQATLRCSPISGHTSVYWYQQALGLGLQFLLWYDEGEERNRGNFPPRFSGRQFPNYSSELNVNALELEDSALYLCASSQSGEGYTFGSGTRLTVV.

CDR3 sequence: CASSEASRDRGRLDTEAFF. The CDR3 DNA reads as TGTGCCAGCAGTGAAGCTAGTAGGGACAGGGGGCGGTTGGACACTGAAGCTTTCTTT. The chain has TRBV2 and TRBJ1-1; TRBD1 matches at 12 bases. Germline CDR1 reads SNHLY; CDR2 reads FYNNEI. V gave up 0 bases and J gave up 3 bases; unmatched junction bases: 11. There are 19 residues in the CDR3.

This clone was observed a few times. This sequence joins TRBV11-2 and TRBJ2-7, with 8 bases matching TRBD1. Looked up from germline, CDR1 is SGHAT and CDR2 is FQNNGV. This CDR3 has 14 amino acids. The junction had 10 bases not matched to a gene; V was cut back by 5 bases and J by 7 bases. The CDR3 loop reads CASSPDRAVEEQYF. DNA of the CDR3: TGTGCCAGCAGCCCGGACAGGGCAGTGGAGGAGCAGTACTTC.

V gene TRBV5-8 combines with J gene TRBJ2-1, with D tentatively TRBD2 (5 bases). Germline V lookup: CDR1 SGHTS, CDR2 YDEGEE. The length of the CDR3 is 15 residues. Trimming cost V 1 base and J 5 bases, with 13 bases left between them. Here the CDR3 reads CASSLFLANDNEQFF. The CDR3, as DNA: TGTGCCAGCAGCTTGTTTCTAGCTAACGACAATGAGCAGTTCTTC.

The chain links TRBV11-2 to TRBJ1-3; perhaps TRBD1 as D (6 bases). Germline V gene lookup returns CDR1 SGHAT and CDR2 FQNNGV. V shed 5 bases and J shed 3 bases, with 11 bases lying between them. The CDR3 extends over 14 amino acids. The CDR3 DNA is TGTGCCAGCAGCCCCGGGACAATTGGAAACACCATATATTTT. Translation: CASSPGTIGNTIYF.

The CDR3 DNA sequence: TGTGCCAGTAGTATAGCCGGGACACCCGATGAAAAACTGTTTTTT. Amino acid sequence: CASSIAGTPDEKLFF. The chain recombines TRBV19 with TRBJ1-4, with D perhaps TRBD1 (6 bases). Trimming took off 1 base at V and 6 bases at J, with 12 bases between the two ends. The CDR3 is 15 residues long. Germline values: CDR1 LNHDA, CDR2 SQIVND (reference sequence).

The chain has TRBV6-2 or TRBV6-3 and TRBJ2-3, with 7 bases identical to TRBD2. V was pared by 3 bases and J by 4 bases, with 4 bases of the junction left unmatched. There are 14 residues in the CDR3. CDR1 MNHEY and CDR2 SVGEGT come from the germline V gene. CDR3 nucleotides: TGTGCCAGCAGTTATACAGCGGGGCCAGATACGCAGTATTTT. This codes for CASSYTAGPDTQYF.

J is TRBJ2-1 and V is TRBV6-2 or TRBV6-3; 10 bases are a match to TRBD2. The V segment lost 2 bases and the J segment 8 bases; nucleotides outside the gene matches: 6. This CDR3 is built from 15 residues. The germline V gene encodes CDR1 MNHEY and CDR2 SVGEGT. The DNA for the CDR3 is TGTGCCAGCAGTTACGCGAGCGGGAGGGTCCATGAGCAGTTCTTC. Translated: CASSYASGRVHEQFF.

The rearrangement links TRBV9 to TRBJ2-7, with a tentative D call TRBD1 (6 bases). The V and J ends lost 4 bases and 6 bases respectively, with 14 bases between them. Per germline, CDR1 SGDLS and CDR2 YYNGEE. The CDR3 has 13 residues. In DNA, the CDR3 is TGTGCCAGCAGCTCCCGGGACACCGGCGAGCAGTACTTC. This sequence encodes CASSSRDTGEQYF.

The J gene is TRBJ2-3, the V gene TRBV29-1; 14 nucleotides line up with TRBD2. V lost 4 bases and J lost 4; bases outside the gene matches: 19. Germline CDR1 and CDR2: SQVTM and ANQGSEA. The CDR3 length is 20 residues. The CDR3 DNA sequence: TGCAGCGTTGTACGGCGGGGATCCGGGACTAGCGGGAGTACCCCAGATACGCAGTATTTT. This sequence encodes CSVVRRGSGTSGSTPDTQYF.

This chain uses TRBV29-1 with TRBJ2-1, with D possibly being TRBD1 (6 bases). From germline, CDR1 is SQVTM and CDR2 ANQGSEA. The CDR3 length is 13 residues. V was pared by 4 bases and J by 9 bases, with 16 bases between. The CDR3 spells CSVGRQVVPEQFF. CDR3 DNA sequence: TGCAGCGTTGGGAGACAGGTTGTACCTGAGCAGTTCTTC.

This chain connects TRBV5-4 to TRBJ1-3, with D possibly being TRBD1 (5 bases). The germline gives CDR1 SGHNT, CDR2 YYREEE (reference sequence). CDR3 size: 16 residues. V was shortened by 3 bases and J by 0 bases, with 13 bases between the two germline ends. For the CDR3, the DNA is TGTGCCAGCAGCTGGGGGGGTTCCTCCTCTGGAAACACCATATATTTT. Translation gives CASSWGGSSSGNTIYF.

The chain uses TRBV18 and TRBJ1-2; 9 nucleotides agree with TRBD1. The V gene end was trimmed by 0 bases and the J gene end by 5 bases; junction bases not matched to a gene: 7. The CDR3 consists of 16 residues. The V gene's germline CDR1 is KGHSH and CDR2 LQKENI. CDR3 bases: TGTGCCAGCTCACCACCGATCGGACAGGGGCAATATGGCTACACCTTC. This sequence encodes CASSPPIGQGQYGYTF.

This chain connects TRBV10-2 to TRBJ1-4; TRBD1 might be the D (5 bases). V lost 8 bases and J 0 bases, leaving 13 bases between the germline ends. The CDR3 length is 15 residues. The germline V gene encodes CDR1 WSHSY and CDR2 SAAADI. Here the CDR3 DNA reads TGCGCCAGCTTAAGCCGACAGTCAACTAATGAAAAACTGTTTTTT. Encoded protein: CASLSRQSTNEKLFF.

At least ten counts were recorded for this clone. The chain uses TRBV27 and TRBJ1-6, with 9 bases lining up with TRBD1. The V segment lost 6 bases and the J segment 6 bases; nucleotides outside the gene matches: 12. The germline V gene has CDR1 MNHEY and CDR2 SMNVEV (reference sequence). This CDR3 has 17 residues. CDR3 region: CASRDRDRVESNSPLHF. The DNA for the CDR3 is TGTGCCAGCAGAGACCGGGACAGGGTAGAGAGTAATTCACCCCTCCACTTT.